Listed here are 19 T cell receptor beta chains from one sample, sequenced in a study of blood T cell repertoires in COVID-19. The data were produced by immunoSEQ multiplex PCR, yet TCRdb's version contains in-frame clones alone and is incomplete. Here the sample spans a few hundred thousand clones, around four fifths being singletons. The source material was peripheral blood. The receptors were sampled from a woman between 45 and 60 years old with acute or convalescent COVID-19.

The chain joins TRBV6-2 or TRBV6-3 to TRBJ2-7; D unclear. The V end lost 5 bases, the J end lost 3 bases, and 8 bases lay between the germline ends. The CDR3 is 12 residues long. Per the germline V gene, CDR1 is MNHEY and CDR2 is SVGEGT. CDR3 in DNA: TGTGCCAGCAGTCGGTTTAACTACGAGCAGTACTTC. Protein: CASSRFNYEQYF.

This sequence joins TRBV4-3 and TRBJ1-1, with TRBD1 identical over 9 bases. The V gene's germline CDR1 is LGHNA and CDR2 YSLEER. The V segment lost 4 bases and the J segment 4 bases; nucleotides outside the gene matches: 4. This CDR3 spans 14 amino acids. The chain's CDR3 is CASSPGTGITEAFF. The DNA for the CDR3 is TGCGCCAGCAGCCCCGGGACAGGGATCACTGAAGCTTTCTTT.

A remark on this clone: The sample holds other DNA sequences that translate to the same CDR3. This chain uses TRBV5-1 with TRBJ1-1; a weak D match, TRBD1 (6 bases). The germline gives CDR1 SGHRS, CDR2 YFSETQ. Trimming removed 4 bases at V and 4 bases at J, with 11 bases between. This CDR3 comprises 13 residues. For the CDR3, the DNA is TGCGCCAGCAGCATAACAGGGTCCACTGAAGCTTTCTTT. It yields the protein CASSITGSTEAFF. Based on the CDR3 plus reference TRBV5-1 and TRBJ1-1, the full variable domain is KAGVTQTPRYLIKTRGQQVTLSCSPISGHRSVSWYQQTPGQGLQFLFEYFSETQRNKGNFPGRFSGRQFSNSRSEMNVSTLELGDSALYLCASSITGSTEAFFGQGTRLTVV.

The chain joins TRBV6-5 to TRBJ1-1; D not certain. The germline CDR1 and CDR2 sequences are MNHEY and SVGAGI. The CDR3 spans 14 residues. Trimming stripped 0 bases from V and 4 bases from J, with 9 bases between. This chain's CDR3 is CASSYSRVPTEAFF. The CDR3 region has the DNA TGTGCCAGCAGTTACTCGCGGGTGCCCACTGAAGCTTTCTTT.

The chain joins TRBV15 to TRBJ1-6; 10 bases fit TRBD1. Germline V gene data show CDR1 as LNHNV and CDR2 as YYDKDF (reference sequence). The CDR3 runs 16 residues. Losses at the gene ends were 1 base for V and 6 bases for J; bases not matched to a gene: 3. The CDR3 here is CATSRGDRGLNSPLHF. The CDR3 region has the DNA TGTGCCACCAGCAGAGGAGACAGGGGGCTTAATTCACCCCTCCACTTT.

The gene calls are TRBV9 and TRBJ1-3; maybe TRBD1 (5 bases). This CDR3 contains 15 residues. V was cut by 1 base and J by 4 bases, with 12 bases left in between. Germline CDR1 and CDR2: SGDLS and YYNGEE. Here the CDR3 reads CASSVMGGAGNTIYF. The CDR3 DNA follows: TGTGCCAGCAGCGTAATGGGAGGGGCCGGAAACACCATATATTTT.

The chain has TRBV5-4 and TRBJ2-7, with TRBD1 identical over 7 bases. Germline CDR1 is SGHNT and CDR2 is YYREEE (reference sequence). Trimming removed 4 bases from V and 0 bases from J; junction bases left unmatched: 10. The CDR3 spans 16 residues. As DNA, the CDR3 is TGTGCCAGCAGCCGTCCCGGGACAGATAGCTCCTACGAGCAGTACGTC. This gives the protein CASSRPGTDSSYEQYV.

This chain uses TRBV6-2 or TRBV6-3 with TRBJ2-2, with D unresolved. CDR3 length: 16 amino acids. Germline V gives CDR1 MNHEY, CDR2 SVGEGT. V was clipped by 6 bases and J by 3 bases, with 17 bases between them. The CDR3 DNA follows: TGTGCCAGCAGCCTAATGCCACCTCGGGACACCGGGGAGCTGTTTTTT. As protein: CASSLMPPRDTGELFF.

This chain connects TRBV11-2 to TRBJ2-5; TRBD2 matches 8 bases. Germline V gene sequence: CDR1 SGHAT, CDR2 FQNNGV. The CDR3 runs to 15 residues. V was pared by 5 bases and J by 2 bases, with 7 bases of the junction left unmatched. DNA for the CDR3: TGTGCCAGCAGCCCGGCGGGGGGCCAACAAGAGACCCAGTACTTC. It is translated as CASSPAGGQQETQYF.

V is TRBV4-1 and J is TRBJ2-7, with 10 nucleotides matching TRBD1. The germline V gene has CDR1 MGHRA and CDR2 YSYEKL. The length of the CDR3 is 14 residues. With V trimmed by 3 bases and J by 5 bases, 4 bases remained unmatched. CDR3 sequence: CASSQGQGFNEQYV. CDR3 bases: TGCGCCAGCAGCCAGGGACAGGGGTTCAACGAGCAGTACGTC.

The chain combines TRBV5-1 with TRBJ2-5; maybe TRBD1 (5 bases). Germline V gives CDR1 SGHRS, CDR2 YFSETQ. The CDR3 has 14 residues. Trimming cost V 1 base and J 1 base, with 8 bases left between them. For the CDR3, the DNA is TGCGCCAGCAGCTTGACTACAGGCCAAGAGACCCAGTACTTC. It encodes CASSLTTGQETQYF.

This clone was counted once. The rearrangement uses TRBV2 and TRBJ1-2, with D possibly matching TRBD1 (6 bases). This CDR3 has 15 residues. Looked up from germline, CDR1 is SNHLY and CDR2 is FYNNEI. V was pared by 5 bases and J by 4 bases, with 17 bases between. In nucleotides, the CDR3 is TGTGCCAGCAGTCAAAACGGGGGGCCTAGCTATGGCTACACCTTC. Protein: CASSQNGGPSYGYTF. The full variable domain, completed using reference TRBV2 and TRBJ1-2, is EPEVTQTPSHQVTQMGQEVILRCVPISNHLYFYWYRQILGQKVEFLVSFYNNEISEKSEIFDDQFSVERPDGSNFTLKIRSTKLEDSAMYFCASSQNGGPSYGYTFGSGTRLTVV.

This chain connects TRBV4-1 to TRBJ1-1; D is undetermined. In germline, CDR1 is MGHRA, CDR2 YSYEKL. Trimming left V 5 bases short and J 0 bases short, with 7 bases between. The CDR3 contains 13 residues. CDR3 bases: TGCGCCAGCAGCTATACATTGAACACTGAAGCTTTCTTT. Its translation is CASSYTLNTEAFF.

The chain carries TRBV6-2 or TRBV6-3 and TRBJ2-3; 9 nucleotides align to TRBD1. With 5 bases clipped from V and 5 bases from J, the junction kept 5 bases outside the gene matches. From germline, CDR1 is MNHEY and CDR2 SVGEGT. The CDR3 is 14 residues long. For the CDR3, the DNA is TGTGCCAGCAGTACGGACAGGGGAAGAGATACGCAGTATTTT. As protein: CASSTDRGRDTQYF.

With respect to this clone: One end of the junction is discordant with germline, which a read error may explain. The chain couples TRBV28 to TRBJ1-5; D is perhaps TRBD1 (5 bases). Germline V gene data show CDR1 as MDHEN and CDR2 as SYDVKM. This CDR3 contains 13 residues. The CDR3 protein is CASSLSKTGGVYF. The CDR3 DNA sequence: TGTGCCAGCAGTTTAAGTAAAACAGGAGGGGTGTATTTT.

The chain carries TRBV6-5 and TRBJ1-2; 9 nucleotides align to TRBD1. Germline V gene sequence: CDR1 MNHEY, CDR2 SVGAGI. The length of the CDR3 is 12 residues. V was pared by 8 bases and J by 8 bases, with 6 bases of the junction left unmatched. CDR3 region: CASEGQGGGYTF. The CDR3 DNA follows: TGTGCCAGCGAGGGACAGGGAGGAGGCTACACCTTC.

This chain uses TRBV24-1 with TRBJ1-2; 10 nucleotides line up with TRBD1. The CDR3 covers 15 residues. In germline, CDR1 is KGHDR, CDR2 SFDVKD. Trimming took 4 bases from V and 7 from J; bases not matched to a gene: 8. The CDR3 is CATSDPKRDRGGYTF. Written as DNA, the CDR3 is TGTGCCACCAGTGACCCAAAGAGGGACAGGGGTGGCTACACCTTC.

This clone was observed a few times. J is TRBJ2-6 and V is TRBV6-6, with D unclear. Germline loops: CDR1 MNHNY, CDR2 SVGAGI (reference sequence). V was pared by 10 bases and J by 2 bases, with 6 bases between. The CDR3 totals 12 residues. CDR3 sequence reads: CATGAGANVLTF. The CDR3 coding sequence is TGTGCCACCGGAGCTGGGGCCAACGTCCTGACTTTC.

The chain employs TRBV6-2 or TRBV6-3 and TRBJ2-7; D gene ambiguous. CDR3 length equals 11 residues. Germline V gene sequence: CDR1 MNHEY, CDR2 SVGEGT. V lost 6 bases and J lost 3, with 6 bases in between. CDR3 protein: CASSSNYEQYF. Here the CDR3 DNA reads TGTGCCAGCAGCTCCAACTACGAGCAGTACTTC.